The clone carrying this T cell receptor (beta chain) was seen more than once but under ten times. The antigen is undetermined. Trimming took off 4 bases at V and 6 bases at J, with 22 bases between the two ends. CDR1 and CDR2 (germline): LGHNA, YSLEER. This CDR3 contains 17 residues. TCRdb re-called the 5' RACE reads through MiXCR, storing one row per CDR3 protein. The sample includes 250,000 to 300,000 distinct CDR3 sequences, around 15% of them seen just once. The data belong to a study of T-cell memory formation after mild COVID-19. Study information: TCR clusters showed largely donor specificity.

Study results and caveats: Pre-infection memory already had some responding clones, implying cross-reactive memory joined.

The sequence was collected from a man younger than 35 who had mild COVID-19 (a few samples of this study predate the infection). Cell type and time point are not known. Input material: PBMCs or a T cell subset sorted from them (not recorded which). This chain links TRBV4-3 with TRBJ2-1, with TRBD1 as a possible D gene (6 bases). The CDR3 loop reads CASSRPGFGTNINEQFF. CDR3 coding DNA: TGCGCCAGCAGCCGCCCTGGGTTCGGGACAAATATCAATGAGCAGTTCTTC.